Each of the 23 T cell receptor beta chains below was sequenced from the same sample in a study of cytomegalovirus exposure and HLA in healthy donors. PCR primers comprised 60 Vbeta and 13 Jbeta primers. Assay used: immunoSEQ multiplex PCR; TCRdb lists only in-frame clones, some missing. The sample shows 100,000 to 150,000 clones, around 74% of them seen only once. The sequenced material came from PBMCs. Source of these receptors: a male donor in good health and CMV-seronegative.

The gene calls are TRBV19 and TRBJ1-5; D remains ambiguous. Trimming removed 3 bases at V and 3 bases at J, with 9 bases between. The CDR3 has 14 amino acids. The germline gives CDR1 LNHDA, CDR2 SQIVND (reference sequence). CDR3 DNA: TGTGCCAGTAGTATCGGGAGGGACAATCAGCCCCAGCATTTT. It specifies CASSIGRDNQPQHF.

As DNA, the CDR3 is TGTGCCAGCAGCCCCCGTGGACTAGCGGGGGGGAAGCACGAGCAGTACTTC. Translated, it gives CASSPRGLAGGKHEQYF. V and J are TRBV7-2 and TRBJ2-7; TRBD2 agrees at 15 bases. J gave up 5 bases and V 5 bases, and 10 bases lay outside the gene matches. CDR3 length equals 17 residues. Germline CDR1 reads SGHTA; CDR2 reads FQGNSA.

V usage is TRBV11-3 and J usage is TRBJ2-5; D possibly corresponds to TRBD2 (7 bases). Germline-derived CDR1 and CDR2 are SGHNT and YENEEA. Trimming took 1 base from V and 7 from J, leaving 13 bases between them. This CDR3 region has 14 residues. In DNA form, the CDR3 reads TGTGCCAGCAGCTTAGCGGGGGGCGGGGGGACCCAGTACTTC. Translation: CASSLAGGGGTQYF.

The chain recombines TRBV6-1 with TRBJ2-3, with a tentative D call TRBD2 (5 bases). Trimming took off 7 bases at V and 0 bases at J, with 14 bases between the two ends. There are 15 residues in the CDR3. Germline lookup yields CDR1 MNHNS and CDR2 SASEGT. The CDR3, as DNA: TGTGCCAGCATGACGCGGGTCTGGAGCACAGATACGCAGTATTTT. Translation: CASMTRVWSTDTQYF.

This rearrangement joins TRBV6-4 to TRBJ1-5, with TRBD1 matching over 7 bases. With V trimmed by 2 bases and J by 4 bases, 5 bases remained unmatched. There are 15 residues in the CDR3. Looked up from germline, CDR1 is MRHNA and CDR2 is SNTAGT. CDR3 sequence: CASSDRDRPNQPQHF. CDR3 sequence (DNA): TGTGCCAGCAGTGACAGGGACAGACCAAATCAGCCCCAGCATTTT.

The rearrangement links TRBV7-6 to TRBJ2-1; 7 bases match TRBD1. Germline loops: CDR1 SGHVS, CDR2 FNYEAQ. Unmatched junction bases numbered 6, after V lost 8 bases and J lost 5 bases. CDR3 length: 13 residues. This CDR3 is CASHGDSHNEQFF. Written as DNA, the CDR3 is TGTGCCAGCCACGGGGACAGCCACAATGAGCAGTTCTTC.

This chain uses TRBV5-1 with TRBJ2-2, with 7 positions matching TRBD1. J gave up 9 bases and V 3 bases, and 14 bases lay outside the gene matches. Germline values: CDR1 SGHRS, CDR2 YFSETQ. The CDR3 length is 16 residues. The CDR3 reads CASSSRTGTFKRELFF. Here the CDR3 DNA reads TGCGCCAGCAGCTCGCGGACAGGCACATTTAAGCGGGAGCTGTTTTTT.

The chain carries TRBV14 and TRBJ2-7, with TRBD2 matching 9 bases. J was trimmed by 5 bases and V by 4 bases; bases with no gene match: 12. Germline assignment: CDR1 SGHDN and CDR2 FVKESK. The CDR3 is made up of 16 amino acids. CDR3 loop: CASSPSLSGRMHEQYF. The CDR3 bases are TGTGCCAGCAGCCCTTCCTTAAGCGGGAGGATGCACGAGCAGTACTTC.

The gene calls are TRBV28 and TRBJ1-5; D possibly corresponds to TRBD1 (6 bases). Germline lookup yields CDR1 MDHEN and CDR2 SYDVKM. CDR3 length: 17 residues. Between the trimmed V and J ends, which lost 6 bases and 2 bases, there was a span of 20 bases. The CDR3 spells CASRGHLSASGNQPQHF. DNA for the CDR3: TGTGCCAGCAGGGGACATCTATCGGCGTCTGGCAATCAGCCCCAGCATTTT.

For the CDR3, the DNA is TGTGCCAGCAGCCCTACCGGACAGGGAGGCTACACCTTC. Translation: CASSPTGQGGYTF. The chain joins TRBV9 to TRBJ1-2; the match to TRBD1 covers 8 bases. In germline, CDR1 is SGDLS, CDR2 YYNGEE. This CDR3 region has 13 residues. V lost 4 bases, J lost 8 bases, and 7 bases stayed unmatched.

The rearrangement joins TRBV7-3 to TRBJ2-2, with 10 nucleotides matching TRBD1. Germline V gene lookup returns CDR1 SGHTA and CDR2 FQGTGA. This CDR3 comprises 19 residues. V was clipped by 4 bases and J by 2 bases; unmatched bases: 13. In DNA form, the CDR3 reads TGTGCCAGCAGCTCACAAGTCCCGGGACAGGGGTTAAACACCGGGGAGCTGTTTTTT. It is translated as CASSSQVPGQGLNTGELFF.

The J gene is TRBJ2-1, the V gene TRBV6-5; tentatively, D is TRBD2 (7 bases). The CDR3 loop spans 14 amino acids. Germline V gene sequence: CDR1 MNHEY, CDR2 SVGAGI. V was cut by 2 bases and J by 6 bases, with 11 bases left in between. The CDR3 protein is CASSYGGATNEQFF. CDR3 bases: TGTGCCAGCAGTTACGGGGGGGCCACCAATGAGCAGTTCTTC.

The rearrangement joins TRBV28 to TRBJ1-2; tentative D call: TRBD1 (6 bases). V was shortened by 4 bases and J by 5 bases, with 17 bases between the two germline ends. This CDR3 is built from 15 residues. Per the germline V gene, CDR1 is MDHEN and CDR2 is SYDVKM. CDR3 sequence reads: CASSSPDSGFYGYTF. As DNA, the CDR3 is TGTGCCAGCAGTTCCCCGGACAGTGGATTTTATGGCTACACCTTC.

The chain is built from TRBV5-1 and TRBJ2-7, with 10 nucleotides matching TRBD1. This CDR3 spans 15 amino acids. V lost 2 bases to trimming and J lost 6 bases; unmatched junction nucleotides: 8. The germline V gene encodes CDR1 SGHRS and CDR2 YFSETQ. The CDR3 nucleotides read TGCGCCAGCAGCTTTCAGACAGGGGGCGAGGGCGAGCAGTACTTC. Its protein product is CASSFQTGGEGEQYF.

This clone was found many times. The rearrangement links TRBV14 to TRBJ2-7; the D gene is possibly TRBD2 (5 bases). Germline V gene lookup returns CDR1 SGHDN and CDR2 FVKESK. V lost 7 bases and J 2 bases, leaving 9 bases between the germline ends. This CDR3 spans 12 amino acids. The CDR3 loop reads CASTGDTYEQYF. CDR3 nucleotides: TGTGCCAGCACCGGGGATACCTACGAGCAGTACTTC.

This chain connects TRBV29-1 to TRBJ2-7; 9 nucleotides match TRBD1. V was pared by 7 bases and J by 7 bases, with 5 bases of the junction left unmatched. CDR3 length equals 11 residues. Germline V gene data show CDR1 as SQVTM and CDR2 as ANQGSEA. CDR3 residues: CSGGTGWEQYF. The CDR3 DNA is TGCAGCGGAGGGACAGGGTGGGAGCAGTACTTC.

Only a few counts were recorded for this clone. The V call is TRBV6-1, the J call TRBJ2-5; 7 bases align to TRBD1. CDR3 length: 14 residues. With 1 base clipped from V and 1 base from J, the junction kept 0 bases outside the gene matches. CDR1 and CDR2 (germline): MNHNS, SASEGT. The CDR3 loop is CASSEGTGQETQYF. For the CDR3, the DNA is TGTGCCAGCAGTGAAGGGACAGGCCAAGAGACCCAGTACTTC.

The chain has TRBV11-2 and TRBJ2-7, with TRBD1 as a possible D gene (6 bases). Per the germline V gene, CDR1 is SGHAT and CDR2 is FQNNGV. The CDR3 extends over 18 amino acids. The germline V and J ends were trimmed by 1 base and 1 base, with 20 bases remaining between them. Written as DNA, the CDR3 is TGTGCCAGCAGCTTAGTCCGGCCAGGGGAGCTTATTTCCTACGAGCAGTACTTC. The encoded protein is CASSLVRPGELISYEQYF.

V gene TRBV29-1 combines with J gene TRBJ2-7; TRBD1 aligns across 11 bases. V was pared by 6 bases and J by 1 base, with 8 bases of the junction left unmatched. Germline V lookup: CDR1 SQVTM, CDR2 ANQGSEA. This CDR3 has 15 residues. Written as DNA, the CDR3 is TGCAGCGTCCCGGACAGGGGGCATCGGTCCTACGAGCAGTACTTC. Translated, it gives CSVPDRGHRSYEQYF.

CDR3 amino acids: CASSVKRGGQVEQYF. The CDR3 DNA sequence: TGTGCCAGCAGTGTGAAGCGGGGGGGCCAAGTAGAGCAGTACTTC. The chain links TRBV2 to TRBJ2-7; 10 bases map to TRBD2. Germline CDR1 and CDR2: SNHLY and FYNNEI. The CDR3 spans 15 residues. J lost 7 bases, V lost 4 bases, and 10 bases had no gene match.

The rearrangement links TRBV19 to TRBJ2-1; 12 nucleotides match TRBD2. The trim removed 5 bases at V and 8 bases at J, leaving 13 bases unmatched. Germline values: CDR1 LNHDA, CDR2 SQIVND (reference sequence). CDR3 length: 17 amino acids. The DNA for the CDR3 is TGTGCCAGTAGTCTCAGACTAGCGGGAGTTTTGAGGGATGAGCAGTTCTTC. This gives the protein CASSLRLAGVLRDEQFF.

The rearrangement links TRBV7-2 to TRBJ1-1, with a weak D call TRBD1 (5 bases). Trimming took off 0 bases at V and 1 base at J, with 9 bases between the two ends. The CDR3 loop spans 15 amino acids. Per the germline V gene, CDR1 is SGHTA and CDR2 is FQGNSA. DNA of the CDR3: TGTGCCAGCAGCTTAGCGCACAGGCGGAACACTGAAGCTTTCTTT. The encoded protein is CASSLAHRRNTEAFF. Supplemented by reference TRBV7-2 and TRBJ1-1, the full variable domain reads GAGVSQSPSNKVTEKGKDVELRCDPISGHTALYWYRQSLGQGLEFLIYFQGNSAPDKSGLPSDRFSAERTGGSVSTLTIQRTQQEDSAVYLCASSLAHRRNTEAFFGQGTRLTVV.

CDR3 loop: CASSTSRTNEKLFF. The CDR3 nucleotides are TGTGCCAGCAGTACATCAAGAACCAATGAAAAACTGTTTTTT. The chain employs TRBV27 and TRBJ1-4; D not certain. Trimming shortened V by 5 bases and J by 5 bases, and 12 bases separated the two germline ends. Germline CDR1 reads MNHEY; CDR2 reads SMNVEV (reference sequence). The CDR3 length is 14 residues.